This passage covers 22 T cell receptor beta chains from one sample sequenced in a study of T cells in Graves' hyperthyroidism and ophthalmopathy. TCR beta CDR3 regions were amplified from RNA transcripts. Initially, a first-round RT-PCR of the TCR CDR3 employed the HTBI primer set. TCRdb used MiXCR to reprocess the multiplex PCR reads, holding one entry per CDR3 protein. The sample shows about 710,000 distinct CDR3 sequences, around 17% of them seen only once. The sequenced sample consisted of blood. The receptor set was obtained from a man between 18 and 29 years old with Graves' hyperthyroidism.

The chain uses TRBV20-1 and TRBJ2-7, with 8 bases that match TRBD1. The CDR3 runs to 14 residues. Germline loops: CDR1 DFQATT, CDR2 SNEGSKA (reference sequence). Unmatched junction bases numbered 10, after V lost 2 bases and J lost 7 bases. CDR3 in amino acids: CSARNGQGAWEQYF. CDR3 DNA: TGCAGTGCTAGAAATGGGCAGGGGGCATGGGAGCAGTACTTC.

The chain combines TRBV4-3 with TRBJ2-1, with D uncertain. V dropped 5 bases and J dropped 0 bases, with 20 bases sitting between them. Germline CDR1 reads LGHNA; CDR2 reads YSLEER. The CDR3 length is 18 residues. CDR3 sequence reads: CASSDVIGRPSSYNEQFF. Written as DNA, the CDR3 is TGCGCCAGCAGCGACGTTATCGGGCGGCCCAGCTCCTACAATGAGCAGTTCTTC.

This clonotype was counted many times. In DNA form, the CDR3 reads TGTGCCAGCAGCCCCCACTATGGGGGCCTAGGCTACAATGAGCAGTTCTTC. It specifies CASSPHYGGLGYNEQFF. This rearrangement joins TRBV7-8 to TRBJ2-1; a possible D gene is TRBD1 (6 bases). In germline, CDR1 is SGHVS, CDR2 FQNEAQ. The ends were cut back, 5 bases at V and 3 bases at J, with 20 bases in the middle. The CDR3 runs to 17 residues.

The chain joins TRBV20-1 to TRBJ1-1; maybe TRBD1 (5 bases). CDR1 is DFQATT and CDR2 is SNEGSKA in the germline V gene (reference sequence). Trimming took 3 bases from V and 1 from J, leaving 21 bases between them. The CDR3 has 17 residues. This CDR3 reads CSARAPRDPIWNTEAFF. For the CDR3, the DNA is TGCAGTGCTAGGGCCCCCCGGGACCCCATCTGGAACACTGAAGCTTTCTTT.

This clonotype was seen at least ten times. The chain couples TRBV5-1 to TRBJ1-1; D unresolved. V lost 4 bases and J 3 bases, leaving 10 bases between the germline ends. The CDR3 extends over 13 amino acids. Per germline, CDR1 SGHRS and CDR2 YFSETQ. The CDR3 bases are TGCGCCAGCAGCGGCCCGGGGTACACTGAAGCTTTCTTT. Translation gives CASSGPGYTEAFF.

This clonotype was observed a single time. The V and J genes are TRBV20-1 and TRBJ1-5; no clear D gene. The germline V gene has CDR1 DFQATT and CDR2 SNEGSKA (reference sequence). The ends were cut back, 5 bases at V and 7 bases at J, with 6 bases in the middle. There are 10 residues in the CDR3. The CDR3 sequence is CSAGTQPQHF. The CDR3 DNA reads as TGCAGTGCTGGTACCCAGCCCCAGCATTTT.

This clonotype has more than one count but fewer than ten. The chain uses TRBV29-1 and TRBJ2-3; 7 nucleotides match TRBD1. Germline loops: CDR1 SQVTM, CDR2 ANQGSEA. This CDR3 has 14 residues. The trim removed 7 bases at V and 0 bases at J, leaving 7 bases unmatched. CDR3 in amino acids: CSALTGLSTDTQYF. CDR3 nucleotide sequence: TGCAGCGCACTGACAGGGCTCAGCACAGATACGCAGTATTTT.

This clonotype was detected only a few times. The CDR3: CASSRYPGQVYEQYF. The CDR3, as DNA: TGTGCCAGCAGCCGGTACCCGGGACAGGTATACGAGCAGTACTTC. V gene TRBV7-3 combines with J gene TRBJ2-7; 8 nucleotides line up with TRBD1. Germline V lookup: CDR1 SGHTA, CDR2 FQGTGA. CDR3 length: 15 residues. V gave up 5 bases and J gave up 4 bases; unmatched junction bases: 10.

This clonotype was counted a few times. The CDR3 protein is CASSSREQSPLHF. The CDR3 DNA follows: TGTGCCAGCAGTTCCCGGGAGCAATCACCCCTCCACTTT. This chain links TRBV28 with TRBJ1-6; D unresolved. The CDR3 has 13 amino acids. Germline V gives CDR1 MDHEN, CDR2 SYDVKM. V was clipped by 4 bases and J by 10 bases, with 11 bases between them.

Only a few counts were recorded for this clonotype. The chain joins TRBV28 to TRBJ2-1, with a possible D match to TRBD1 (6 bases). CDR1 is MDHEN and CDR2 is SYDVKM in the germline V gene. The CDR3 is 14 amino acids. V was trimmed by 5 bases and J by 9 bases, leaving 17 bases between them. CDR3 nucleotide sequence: TGTGCCAGCAGTCTCCAGGGGTGGAGAGGTGAGCAGTTCTTC. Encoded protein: CASSLQGWRGEQFF.

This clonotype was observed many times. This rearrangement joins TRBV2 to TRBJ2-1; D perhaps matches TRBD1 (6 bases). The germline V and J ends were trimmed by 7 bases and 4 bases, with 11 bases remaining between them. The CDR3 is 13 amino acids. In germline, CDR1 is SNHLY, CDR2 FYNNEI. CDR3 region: CASNSRGYNEQFF. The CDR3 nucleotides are TGTGCCAGCAATTCGAGGGGGTACAATGAGCAGTTCTTC.

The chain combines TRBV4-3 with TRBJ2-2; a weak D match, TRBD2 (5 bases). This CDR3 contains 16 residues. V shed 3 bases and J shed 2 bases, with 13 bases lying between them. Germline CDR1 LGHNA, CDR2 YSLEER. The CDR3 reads CASSHLTGINTGELFF. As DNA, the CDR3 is TGCGCCAGCAGCCATCTTACCGGGATCAACACCGGGGAGCTGTTTTTT.

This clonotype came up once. The CDR3 coding sequence is TGTGCTAGTGGTTTGGTACAAGGGGGAAGGCAGTTTAGCAATCAGCCCCAGCATTTT. The encoded protein is CASGLVQGGRQFSNQPQHF. The chain links TRBV12-5 to TRBJ1-5, with D perhaps TRBD1 (6 bases). Trimming took 0 bases from V and 0 from J, leaving 18 bases between them. Germline loops: CDR1 LGHNT, CDR2 FRNRAP. This CDR3 has 19 residues.

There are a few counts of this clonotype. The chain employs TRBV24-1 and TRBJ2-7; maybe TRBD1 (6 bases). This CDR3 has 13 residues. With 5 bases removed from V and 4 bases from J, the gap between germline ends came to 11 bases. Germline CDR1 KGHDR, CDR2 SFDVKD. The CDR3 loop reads CATSAGQEYEQYF. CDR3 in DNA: TGTGCCACCAGTGCGGGACAAGAATACGAGCAGTACTTC.

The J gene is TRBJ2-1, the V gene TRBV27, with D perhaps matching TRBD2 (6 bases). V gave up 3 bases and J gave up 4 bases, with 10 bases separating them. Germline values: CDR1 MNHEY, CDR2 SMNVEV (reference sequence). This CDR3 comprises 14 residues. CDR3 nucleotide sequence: TGTGCCAGCAGTTTCATGGCGGGGTACAATGAGCAGTTCTTC. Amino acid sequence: CASSFMAGYNEQFF.

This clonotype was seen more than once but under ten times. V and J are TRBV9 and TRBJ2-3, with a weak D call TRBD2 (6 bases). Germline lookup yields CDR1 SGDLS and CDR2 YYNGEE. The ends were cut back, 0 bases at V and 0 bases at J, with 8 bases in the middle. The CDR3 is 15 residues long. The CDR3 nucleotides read TGTGCCAGCAGCGTAGCTGGGAGGAGCACAGATACGCAGTATTTT. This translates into CASSVAGRSTDTQYF.

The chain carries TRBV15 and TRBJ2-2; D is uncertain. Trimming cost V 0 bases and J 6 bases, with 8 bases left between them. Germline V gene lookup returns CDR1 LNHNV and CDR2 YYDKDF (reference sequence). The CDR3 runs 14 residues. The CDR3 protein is CATSRDPLAGELFF. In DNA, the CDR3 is TGTGCCACCAGCAGAGATCCCCTAGCCGGGGAGCTGTTTTTT.

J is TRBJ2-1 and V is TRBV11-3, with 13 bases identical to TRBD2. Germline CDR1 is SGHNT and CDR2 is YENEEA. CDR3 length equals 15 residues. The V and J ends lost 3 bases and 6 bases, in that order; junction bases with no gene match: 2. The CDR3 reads CASSFGTSGINEQFF. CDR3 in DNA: TGTGCCAGCAGCTTCGGGACTAGCGGGATCAATGAGCAGTTCTTC. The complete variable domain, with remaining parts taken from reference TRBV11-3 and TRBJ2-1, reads EAGVVQSPRYKIIEKKQPVAFWCNPISGHNTLYWYLQNLGQGPELLIRYENEEAVDDSQLPKDRFSAERLKGVDSTLKIQPAELGDSAVYLCASSFGTSGINEQFFGPGTRLTVL.

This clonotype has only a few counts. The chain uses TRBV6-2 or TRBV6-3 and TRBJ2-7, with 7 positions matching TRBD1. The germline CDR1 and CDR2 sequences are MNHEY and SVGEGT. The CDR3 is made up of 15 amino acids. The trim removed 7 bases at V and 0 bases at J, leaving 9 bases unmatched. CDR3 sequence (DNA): TGTGCCAGCACCTACGGGACAGTCAGCTCCTACGAGCAGTACTTC. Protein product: CASTYGTVSSYEQYF.

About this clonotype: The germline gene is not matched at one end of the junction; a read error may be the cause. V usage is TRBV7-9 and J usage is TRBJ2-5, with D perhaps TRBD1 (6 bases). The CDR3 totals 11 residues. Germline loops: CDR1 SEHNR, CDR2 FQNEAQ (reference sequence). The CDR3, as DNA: TGTGCCAGCAGCTTAGCCCGGGACATGAACTTC. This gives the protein CASSLARDMNF. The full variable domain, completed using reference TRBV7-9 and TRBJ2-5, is DTGVSQNPRHKITKRGQNVTFRCDPISEHNRLYWYRQTLGQGPEFLTYFQNEAQLEKSRLLSDRFSAERPKGSFSTLEIQRTEQGDSAMYLCASSLARDMNFGPGTRLLVL.

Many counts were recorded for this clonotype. The CDR3 sequence is CASSYGEGDYEQYF. DNA of the CDR3: TGTGCCAGCAGTTACGGAGAAGGGGACTACGAGCAGTACTTC. This chain uses TRBV6-1 with TRBJ2-7; maybe TRBD1 (5 bases). Trimming stripped 5 bases from V and 3 bases from J, with 14 bases between. Germline V CDR1 and CDR2: MNHNS, SASEGT. CDR3 length: 14 residues.

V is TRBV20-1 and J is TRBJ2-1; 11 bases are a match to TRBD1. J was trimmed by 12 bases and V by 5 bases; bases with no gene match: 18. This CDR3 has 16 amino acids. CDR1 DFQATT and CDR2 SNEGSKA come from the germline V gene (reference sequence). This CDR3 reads CSAFRPGTGGIEGQFF. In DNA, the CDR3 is TGCAGTGCTTTCCGACCCGGGACAGGGGGTATTGAAGGGCAGTTCTTC.